This T cell receptor beta chain came from a study of technical replicates of blood from several donors. The V end lost 3 bases, the J end lost 1 base, and 6 bases lay between the germline ends. Germline CDR1 MNHEY, CDR2 SMNVEV (reference sequence). This CDR3 region has 13 residues. Method: immunoSEQ multiplex PCR; TCRdb's copy keeps in-frame clones and lacks some. The profile covers some 15,000 clones, with about nine tenths appearing a single time and roughly 12% taken by the ten largest. Sequencing used PBMCs. The clonotype originates from a human donor in good health. The V gene is TRBV27, the J gene TRBJ1-1, with D perhaps TRBD1 (5 bases). CDR3 loop: CASSLGGNTEAFF. Here the CDR3 DNA reads TGTGCCAGCAGTTTGGGGGGGAACACTGAAGCTTTCTTT.